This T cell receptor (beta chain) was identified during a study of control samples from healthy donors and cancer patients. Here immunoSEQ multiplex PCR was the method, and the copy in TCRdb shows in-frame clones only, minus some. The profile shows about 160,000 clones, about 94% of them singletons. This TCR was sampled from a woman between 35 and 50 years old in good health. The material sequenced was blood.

The CDR3 region has the DNA TGTGCCAGCAGTGAAAGACGACAGGACAATCAGCCCCAGCATTTT. The encoded protein is CASSERRQDNQPQHF. The chain links TRBV2 to TRBJ1-5; possibly TRBD1 for D (6 bases). The CDR3 is 15 amino acids. Germline lookup yields CDR1 SNHLY and CDR2 FYNNEI. The V end lost 2 bases, the J end lost 3 bases, and 11 bases lay between the germline ends.